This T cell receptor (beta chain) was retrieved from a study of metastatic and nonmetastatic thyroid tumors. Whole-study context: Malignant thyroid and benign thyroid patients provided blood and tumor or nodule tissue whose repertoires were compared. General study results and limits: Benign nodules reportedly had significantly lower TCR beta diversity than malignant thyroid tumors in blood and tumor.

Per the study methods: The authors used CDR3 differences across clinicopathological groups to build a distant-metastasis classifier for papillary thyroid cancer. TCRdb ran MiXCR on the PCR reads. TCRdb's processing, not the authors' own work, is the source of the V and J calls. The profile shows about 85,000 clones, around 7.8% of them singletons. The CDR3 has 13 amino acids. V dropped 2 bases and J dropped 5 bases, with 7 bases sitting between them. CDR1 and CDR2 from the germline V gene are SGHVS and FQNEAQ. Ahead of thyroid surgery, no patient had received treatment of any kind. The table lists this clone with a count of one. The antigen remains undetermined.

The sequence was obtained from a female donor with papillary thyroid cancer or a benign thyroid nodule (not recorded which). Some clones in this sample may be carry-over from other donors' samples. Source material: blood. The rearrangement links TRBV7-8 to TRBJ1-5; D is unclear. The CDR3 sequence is CASSLSGDQPQHF. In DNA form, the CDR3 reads TGTGCCAGCAGCTTATCCGGGGATCAGCCCCAGCATTTT.